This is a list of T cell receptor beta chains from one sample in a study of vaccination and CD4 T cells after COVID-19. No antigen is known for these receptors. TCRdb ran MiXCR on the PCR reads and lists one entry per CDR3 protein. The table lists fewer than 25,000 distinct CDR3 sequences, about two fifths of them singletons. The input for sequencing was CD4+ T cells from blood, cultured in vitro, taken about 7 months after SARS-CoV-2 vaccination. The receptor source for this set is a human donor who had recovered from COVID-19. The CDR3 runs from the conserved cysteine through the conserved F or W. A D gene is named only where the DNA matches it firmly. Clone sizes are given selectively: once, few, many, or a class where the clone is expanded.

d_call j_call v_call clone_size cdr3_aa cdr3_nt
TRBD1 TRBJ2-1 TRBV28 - CASSARSGQGYNEQFF TGTGCCAGCAGCGCTAGATCGGGACAGGGATACAATGAGCAGTTCTTC
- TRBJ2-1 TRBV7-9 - CASSLLGPNEQFF TGTGCCAGCAGCTTGTTGGGGCCCAATGAGCAGTTCTTC
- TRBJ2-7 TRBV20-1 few CSAGTSWGRNYEQYF TGCAGTGCGGGGACGTCGTGGGGACGGAACTACGAGCAGTACTTC
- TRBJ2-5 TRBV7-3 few CASSLSRDGETQYF TGTGCCAGCAGCTTAAGTAGGGACGGAGAGACCCAGTACTTC
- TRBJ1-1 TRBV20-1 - CSGSGNRDTEAFF TGCAGTGGATCAGGGAATCGGGACACTGAAGCTTTCTTT
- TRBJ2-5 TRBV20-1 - CSARVLAYQETQYF TGCAGTGCTAGAGTCCTAGCGTACCAAGAGACCCAGTACTTC
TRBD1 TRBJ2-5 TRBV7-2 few CASSSGQGADRRATQYF TGTGCCAGCAGCTCGGGACAGGGGGCGGATCGCAGGGCGACCCAGTACTTC
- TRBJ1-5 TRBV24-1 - CATSDAGNTDQPQHF TGTGCCACCAGTGATGCCGGTAATACAGATCAGCCCCAGCATTTT
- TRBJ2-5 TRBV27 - CASSAWGKEQETQYF TGTGCCAGCAGTGCCTGGGGGAAGGAACAAGAGACCCAGTACTTC
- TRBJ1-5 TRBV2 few CASNQGTLQPQHF TGTGCCAGCAATCAGGGAACCCTCCAGCCCCAGCATTTT
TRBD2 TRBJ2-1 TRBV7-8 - CASSLEVAGSSYNEQFF TGTGCCAGCAGCTTAGAGGTAGCGGGAAGCTCCTACAATGAGCAGTTCTTC
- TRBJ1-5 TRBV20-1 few CSARDLRGMGNQPQHF TGCAGTGCTAGAGATCTCCGGGGGATGGGCAATCAGCCCCAGCATTTT
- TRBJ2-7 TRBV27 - CASSFTGSIYEQYF TGTGCCAGCAGCTTTACAGGGTCAATCTACGAGCAGTACTTC
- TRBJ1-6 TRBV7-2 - CASGAARDSPLHF TGTGCCAGCGGGGCAGCTCGGGATTCACCCCTCCACTTT
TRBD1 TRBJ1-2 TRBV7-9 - CASSISPRDRNYGYTF TGTGCCAGCAGCATTAGCCCGAGGGACAGAAACTATGGCTACACCTTC
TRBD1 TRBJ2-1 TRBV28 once CASSQGQGKFF TGTGCCAGCAGCCAAGGACAGGGGAAGTTCTTC
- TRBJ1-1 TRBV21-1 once CASIGRGEGGAGTEAFF TGTGCCAGCATCGGGAGGGGTGAGGGGGGCGCTGGCACTGAAGCTTTCTTT
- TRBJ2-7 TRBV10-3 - CAITPGLAYEQYF TGTGCCATCACCCCAGGGCTAGCCTACGAGCAGTACTTC
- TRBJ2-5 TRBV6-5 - CASSYSYSSETQYF TGTGCCAGCAGTTACTCGTATTCGTCAGAGACCCAGTACTTC
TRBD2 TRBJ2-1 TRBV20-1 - CSACKPGGGLACREQFF TGCAGTGCCTGTAAACCAGGAGGGGGACTAGCGTGCAGAGAGCAGTTCTTC
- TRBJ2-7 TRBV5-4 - CASSDRDIYEQYF TGTGCCAGCAGCGACCGGGACATCTACGAGCAGTACTTC
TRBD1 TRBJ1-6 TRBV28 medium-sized CASRSGQGYSPLHF TGTGCCAGCAGGTCAGGACAGGGCTATTCACCCCTCCACTTT
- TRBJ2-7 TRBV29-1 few CSVSRGNDEQYF TGCAGCGTTTCACGGGGTAACGACGAGCAGTACTTC
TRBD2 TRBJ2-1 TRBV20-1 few CSARLAGGYNEQFF TGCAGTGCTAGGCTAGCGGGAGGGTACAATGAGCAGTTCTTC
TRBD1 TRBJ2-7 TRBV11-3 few CASSLGTGDDYEQYF TGTGCCAGCAGCTTAGGGACAGGGGACGACTACGAGCAGTACTTC
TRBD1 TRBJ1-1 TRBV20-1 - CSARQGGGNTEAFF TGCAGTGCTAGACAGGGGGGAGGGAACACTGAAGCTTTCTTT
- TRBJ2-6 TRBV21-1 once CASSNASRGSFAANVLTF TGTGCCAGCAGCAATGCGAGCAGGGGGAGTTTTGCGGCCAACGTCCTGACTTTC
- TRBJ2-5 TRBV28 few CASHQGGRGTQYF TGTGCCAGCCACCAGGGGGGGAGAGGGACCCAGTACTTC
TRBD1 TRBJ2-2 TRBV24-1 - CATSDTRQGALTGELFF TGTGCCACCAGTGATACAAGACAGGGGGCCCTCACCGGGGAGCTGTTTTTT
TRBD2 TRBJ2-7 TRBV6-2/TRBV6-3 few CASSRTRSYEQYF TGTGCCAGCAGCCGGACTAGGTCCTACGAGCAGTACTTC
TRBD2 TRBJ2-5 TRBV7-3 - CASSLDAGGETQYF TGTGCCAGCAGCTTAGACGCGGGGGGGGAGACCCAGTACTTC
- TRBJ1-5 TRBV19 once CASSTRTDRLYQPQHF TGTGCCAGTAGTACCAGGACAGATCGCCTATATCAGCCCCAGCATTTT
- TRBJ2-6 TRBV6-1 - CATISGLLSGANVLTF TGTGCCACCATTTCCGGGCTCCTATCTGGGGCCAACGTCCTGACTTTC
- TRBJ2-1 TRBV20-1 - CSARGEASNEQFF TGCAGTGCTAGAGGTGAAGCGAGCAATGAGCAGTTCTTC
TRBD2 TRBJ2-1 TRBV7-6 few CASSLVGLAGYNEQFF TGTGCCAGCAGCTTAGTCGGACTAGCGGGGTACAATGAGCAGTTCTTC
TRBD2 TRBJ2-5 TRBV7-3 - CASSSVGGGGSQETQYF TGTGCCAGCAGCTCCGTCGGAGGCGGGGGGAGCCAAGAGACCCAGTACTTC
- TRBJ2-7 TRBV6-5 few CASSWGEQQYF TGTGCCAGCAGTTGGGGGGAGCAGCAGTACTTC
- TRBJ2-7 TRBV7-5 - CISVSEAFTRGSILYF -
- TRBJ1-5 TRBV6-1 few CASSDGRSNQPQHF TGTGCCAGCAGTGACGGTAGGAGCAATCAGCCCCAGCATTTT
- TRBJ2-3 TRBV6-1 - CASRAASATTDTQYF TGTGCCAGCAGGGCCGCTAGCGCTACCACAGATACGCAGTATTTT
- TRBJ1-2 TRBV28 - CASSEDGGRGYTF TGTGCCAGCAGTGAGGACGGAGGACGGGGCTACACCTTC
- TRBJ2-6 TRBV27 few CASSSTRSGANVLTF TGTGCCAGCAGTTCGACCCGCTCTGGGGCCAACGTCCTGACTTTC
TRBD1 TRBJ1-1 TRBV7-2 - CASSFGTGSTEAFF TGTGCCAGCAGCTTCGGGACAGGTTCCACTGAAGCTTTCTTT
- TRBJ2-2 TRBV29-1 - CSVEASWRGSTGELFF TGCAGCGTTGAAGCTTCGTGGAGAGGGAGCACCGGGGAGCTGTTTTTT
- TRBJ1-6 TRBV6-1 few CASRPGRWSSPLHF TGTGCCAGCAGACCTGGACGGTGGAGTTCACCCCTCCACTTT
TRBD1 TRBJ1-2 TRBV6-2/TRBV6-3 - CASSSPGQGNYGYTF TGTGCCAGCAGTTCCCCGGGACAGGGGAACTATGGCTACACCTTC
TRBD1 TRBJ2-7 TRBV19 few CASRRGTGDTYEQYF TGTGCCAGTCGGCGGGGGACAGGGGACACCTACGAGCAGTACTTC
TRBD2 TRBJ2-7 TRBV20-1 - CSGSLAGAYEQYF TGCAGTGGTTCCCTAGCGGGAGCTTACGAGCAGTACTTC
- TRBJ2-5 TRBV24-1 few CATSQGGPKTQYF TGTGCCACCTCTCAGGGGGGCCCAAAGACCCAGTACTTC
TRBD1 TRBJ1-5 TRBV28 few CASRSQGGRGNQPQHF TGTGCCAGCAGAAGCCAAGGGGGCAGAGGCAATCAGCCCCAGCATTTT
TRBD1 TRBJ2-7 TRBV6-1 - CASSYGQGAYEQYF TGTGCCAGCAGCTATGGACAGGGGGCCTACGAGCAGTACTTC
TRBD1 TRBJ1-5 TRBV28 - CASRQGVDQPQHF TGTGCCAGTAGACAGGGAGTAGATCAGCCCCAGCATTTT